This T cell receptor (beta chain) was retrieved from a study of blood T cell repertoires in COVID-19. Sequenced by immunoSEQ multiplex PCR; TCRdb stores in-frame clones only, minus some. The sample has roughly 30,000 clones, roughly 83% seen once; the top ten hold 9% to 10%. Input material: peripheral blood. The TCR was taken from an elderly man with active COVID-19.

The DNA of the CDR3 is TGTGCCAGTAGGTCTGACAGGATCGAGGCCATTTACTATGGCTACACCTTC. Its translation: CASRSDRIEAIYYGYTF. This chain uses TRBV19 with TRBJ1-2, with D tentatively TRBD1 (6 bases). The V gene lost 6 bases and the J gene lost 3 bases, with 23 bases spanning the gap. The germline V gene encodes CDR1 LNHDA and CDR2 SQIVND (reference sequence). The CDR3 consists of 17 residues.